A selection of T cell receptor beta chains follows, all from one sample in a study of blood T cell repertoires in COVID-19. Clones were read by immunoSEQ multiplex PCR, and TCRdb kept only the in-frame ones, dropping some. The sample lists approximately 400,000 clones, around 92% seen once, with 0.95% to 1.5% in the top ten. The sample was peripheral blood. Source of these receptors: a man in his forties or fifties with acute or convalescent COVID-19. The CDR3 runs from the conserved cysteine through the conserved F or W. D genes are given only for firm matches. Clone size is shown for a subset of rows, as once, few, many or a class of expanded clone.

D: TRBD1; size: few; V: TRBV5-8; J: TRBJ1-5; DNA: TGTGCCAGCAGCCCCGGGACAGGGGCATATCAGCCCCAGCATTTT; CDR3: CASSPGTGAYQPQHF
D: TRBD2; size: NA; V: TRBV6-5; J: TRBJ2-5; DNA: TGTGCCAGCAGTTTCCCAGCGGGAGGCAACCAAGAGACCCAGTACTTC; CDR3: CASSFPAGGNQETQYF
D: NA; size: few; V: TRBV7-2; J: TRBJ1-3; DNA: TGTGCCAGCAGCCCCATTTTGTCTGGAAACACCATATATTTT; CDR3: CASSPILSGNTIYF
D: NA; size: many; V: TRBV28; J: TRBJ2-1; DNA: TGTGCCAGCAGTGTACAGGGTCATGAGCAGTTCTTC; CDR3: CASSVQGHEQFF
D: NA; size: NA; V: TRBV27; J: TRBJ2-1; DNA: TGTGCCAGCAGTTGGCAGACAGGACGTCGCTACAATGAGCAGTTCTTC; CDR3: CASSWQTGRRYNEQFF
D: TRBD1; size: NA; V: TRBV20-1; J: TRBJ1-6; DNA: TGCAGTGCTAGTGAGCCGGGACAGGGCAATAATTCACCCCTCCACTTT; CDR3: CSASEPGQGNNSPLHF
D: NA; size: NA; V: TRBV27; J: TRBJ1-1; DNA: TGTGCCAGCAGTATATCGGACTCGAACACTGAAGCTTTCTTT; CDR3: CASSISDSNTEAFF
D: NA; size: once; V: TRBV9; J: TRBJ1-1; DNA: TGTGCCAGCAGCGCGGGTTTGTGGGAGGGGACTGAAGCTTTCTTT; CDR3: CASSAGLWEGTEAFF
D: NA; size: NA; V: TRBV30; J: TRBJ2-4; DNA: TGTGCCTGGAGTGACCGGACAGTGACCATGATACTAGCCAAAAACATTCAGTACTTC; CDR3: CAWSDRTVTMILAKNIQYF
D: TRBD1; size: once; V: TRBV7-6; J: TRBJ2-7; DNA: TGTGCCAGCAGCTTAAGGACAGGGTTCGACGAGCAGTACTTC; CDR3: CASSLRTGFDEQYF
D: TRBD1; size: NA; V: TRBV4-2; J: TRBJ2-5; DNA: TGTGCCAGCAGCCAGGAACTGACAGGGACCGGGTCGCGAGAGACCCAGTACTTC; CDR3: CASSQELTGTGSRETQYF
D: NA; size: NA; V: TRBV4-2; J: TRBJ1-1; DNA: TGTGCCAGCAGCTTTGATAGAGAGAACACTGAAGCTTTCTTT; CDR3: CASSFDRENTEAFF
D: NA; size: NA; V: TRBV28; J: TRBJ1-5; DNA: TGTGCCAGCAGTTTAACGGGGGGCCGTTATAGCAATCAGCCCCAGCATTTT; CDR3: CASSLTGGRYSNQPQHF
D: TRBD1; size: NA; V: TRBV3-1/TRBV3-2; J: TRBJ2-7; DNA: TGTGCCAGCAGCCAAGCCCCGACAGGGCTGGGCTACGAGCAGTACTTC; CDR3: CASSQAPTGLGYEQYF
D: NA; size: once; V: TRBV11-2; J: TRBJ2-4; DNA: TGTGCCAGCAGCCCAGGACGGGGGTTAGCCAAAAACATTCAGTACTTC; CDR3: CASSPGRGLAKNIQYF
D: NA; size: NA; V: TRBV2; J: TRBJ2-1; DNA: TGTGCCAGCAGTCCCACCTGGGGGGGGGCAAATGAGCAGTTCTTC; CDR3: CASSPTWGGANEQFF
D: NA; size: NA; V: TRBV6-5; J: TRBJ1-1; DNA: TGTGCCAGCAGTTACTACAGGGAGTTGAGGGAAGCTTTCTTT; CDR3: CASSYYRELREAFF
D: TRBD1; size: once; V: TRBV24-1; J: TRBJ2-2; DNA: TGTGCCACCCATTACAGGGGGAACACCGGGGAGCTGTTTTTT; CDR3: CATHYRGNTGELFF
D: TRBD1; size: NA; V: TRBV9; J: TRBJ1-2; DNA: TGTGCCAGCAGCGTATCGTTGGGACAGGGGTCGGGACAGGTCTATGGCTACACCTTC; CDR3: CASSVSLGQGSGQVYGYTF
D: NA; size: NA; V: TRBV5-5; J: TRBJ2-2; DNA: TGTGCCAGCAGCTTAAGGACCGCGGGGACCGGGGAGCTGTTTTTT; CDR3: CASSLRTAGTGELFF
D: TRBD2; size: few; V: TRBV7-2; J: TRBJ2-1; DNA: TGTGCCAGCAGCAGAGGACTAGGTGCCTACAATGAGCAGTTCTTC; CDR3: CASSRGLGAYNEQFF
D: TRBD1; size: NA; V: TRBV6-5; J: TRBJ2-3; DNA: TGTGCCAGCAGTTACTCGCCAGGGGGTTCGACAGATACGCAGTATTTT; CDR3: CASSYSPGGSTDTQYF
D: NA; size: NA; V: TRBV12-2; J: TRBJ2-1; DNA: TGTGCAAGTCGCTTAGCGATCCGCAGAAATGAGCAGTTCTTC; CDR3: CASRLAIRRNEQFF
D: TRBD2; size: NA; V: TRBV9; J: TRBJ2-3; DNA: TGTGCCAGCAGCGTAGCTATAGGAGCGGGAGGATCAGATACGCAGTATTTT; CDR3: CASSVAIGAGGSDTQYF
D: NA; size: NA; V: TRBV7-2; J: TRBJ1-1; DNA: TGTGCCAGCAGCTTAGGGTACGGACAGGAAGCTTTCTTT; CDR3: CASSLGYGQEAFF
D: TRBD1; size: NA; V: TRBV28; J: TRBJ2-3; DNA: TGTGCCAGCAGTTCCCGGGACAGGGGCACAGATACGCAGTATTTT; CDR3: CASSSRDRGTDTQYF
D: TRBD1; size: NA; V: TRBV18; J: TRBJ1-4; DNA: TGTGCCAGCTCACGAGGACAGGAGTCGGGTTGGCATGAAAAACTGTTTTTT; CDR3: CASSRGQESGWHEKLFF
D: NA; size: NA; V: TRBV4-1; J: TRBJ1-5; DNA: TGCGCCAGCAGCCAACGATCGATCGGGGGGGGTCAGCCCCAGCATTTT; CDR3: CASSQRSIGGGQPQHF
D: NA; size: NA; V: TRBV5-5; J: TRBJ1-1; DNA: TGTGCCAGCAGCTTTCAGGGAGGAGAAGCTTTCTTT; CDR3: CASSFQGGEAFF
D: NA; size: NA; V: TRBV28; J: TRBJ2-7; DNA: TGTGCCAGCAACGGGGGAGGCCGCCTCAACGAGCAGTACTTC; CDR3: CASNGGGRLNEQYF
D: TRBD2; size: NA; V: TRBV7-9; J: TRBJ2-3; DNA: TGTGCCAGCAGCTTAGGCTATCCTCTAGCGGGGTCAGATACGCAGTATTTT; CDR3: CASSLGYPLAGSDTQYF
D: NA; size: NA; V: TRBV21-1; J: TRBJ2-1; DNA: TGTGCCAGCAGCAAAGAAGTGGGACACACCTTCCGCGTCAATGAGCAGTTCTTC; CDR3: CASSKEVGHTFRVNEQFF
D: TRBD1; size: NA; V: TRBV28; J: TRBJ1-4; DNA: TGTGCCAGCAGTCCCTCAGGACAGGGCGACGAAAAACTGTTTTTT; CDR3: CASSPSGQGDEKLFF
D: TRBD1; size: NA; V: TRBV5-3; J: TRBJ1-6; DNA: TGTGCCAGAACCCTAACTGGGACAGGTCTTCGGTCACCCCTCCACTTT; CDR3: CARTLTGTGLRSPLHF
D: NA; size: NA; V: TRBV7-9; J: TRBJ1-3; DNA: TGTGCCAGCAGCCGAACGACAGTCTCTGGAAACACCATATATTTT; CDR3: CASSRTTVSGNTIYF
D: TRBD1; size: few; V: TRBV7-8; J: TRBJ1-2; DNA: TGTGCCAGCAGCTCATTCAGGGGGCGCATGGATGGCTACACCTTC; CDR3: CASSSFRGRMDGYTF
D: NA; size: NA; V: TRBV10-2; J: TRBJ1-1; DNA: TGCGCCAGCAGTGGAGGGGTCAGGGGCCCTGAAGCTTTCTTT; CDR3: CASSGGVRGPEAFF
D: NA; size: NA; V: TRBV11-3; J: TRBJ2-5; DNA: TGTGCCAGCAGCTTCGGGACCGGGAGGACCCAGTACTTC; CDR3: CASSFGTGRTQYF
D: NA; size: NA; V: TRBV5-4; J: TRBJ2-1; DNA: TGTGCCAGCAGCTTGGGAGGGCTCGATGAGCAGTTCTTC; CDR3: CASSLGGLDEQFF
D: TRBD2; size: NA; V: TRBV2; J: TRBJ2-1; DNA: TGTGCCAGCAGTTTGACTAGCGGGAGAGATGAGCAGTTCTTC; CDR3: CASSLTSGRDEQFF
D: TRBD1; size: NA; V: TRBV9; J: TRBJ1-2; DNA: TGTGCCAGCAGCGTAGACAACAGGGGGCTTGATGGCTACACCTTC; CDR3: CASSVDNRGLDGYTF
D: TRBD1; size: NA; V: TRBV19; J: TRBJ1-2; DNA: TGTGCCAGTAGTACCCGCAAGTGGACAGGGCGGCCCGACTATGGCTACACCTTC; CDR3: CASSTRKWTGRPDYGYTF
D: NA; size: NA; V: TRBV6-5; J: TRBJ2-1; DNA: TGTGCCAGCAGTTACGACAGAACCGATGAGCAGTTCTTC; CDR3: CASSYDRTDEQFF
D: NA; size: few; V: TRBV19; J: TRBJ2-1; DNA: TGTGCCAGTAGTTTGGGTCGGAGGGCTGAGCAGTTCTTC; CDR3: CASSLGRRAEQFF
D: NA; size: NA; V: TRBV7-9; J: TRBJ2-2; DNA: TGTGCCAGCAGCTTACCCGGGGGGAACACCGGGGAGCTGTTTTTT; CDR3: CASSLPGGNTGELFF
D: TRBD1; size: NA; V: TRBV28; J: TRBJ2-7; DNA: TGTGCCAGCAGTTTATGGGACAGGGGAGCCTACGAGCAGTACTTC; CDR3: CASSLWDRGAYEQYF
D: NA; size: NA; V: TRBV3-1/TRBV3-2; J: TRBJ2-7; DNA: TGTGCCAGCAGCCGGGGGGACGTCTCCTACGAGCAGTACTTC; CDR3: CASSRGDVSYEQYF
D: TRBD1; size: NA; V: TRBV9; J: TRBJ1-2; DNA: TGTGCCAGCAGCGTAGGCTCAGGGGGTGGCTATGGCTACACCTTC; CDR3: CASSVGSGGGYGYTF
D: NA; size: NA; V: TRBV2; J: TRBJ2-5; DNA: TGTGCCAGCAGTGAAAGGGCTCTGGCGGGGACCCAGTACTTC; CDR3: CASSERALAGTQYF
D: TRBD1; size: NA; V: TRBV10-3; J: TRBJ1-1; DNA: TGTGCCATCAGTGACCCGCCGACAGGGGCGGCTGAAGCTTTCTTT; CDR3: CAISDPPTGAAEAFF
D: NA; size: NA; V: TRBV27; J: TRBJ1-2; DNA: TGTGCCAGCAGTTTCGGGTTTAACTATGGCTACACCTTC; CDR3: CASSFGFNYGYTF
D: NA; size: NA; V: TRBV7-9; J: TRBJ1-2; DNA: TGTGCCAGCCACACCGGGGGGCCTCACTATGGCTACACCTTC; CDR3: CASHTGGPHYGYTF
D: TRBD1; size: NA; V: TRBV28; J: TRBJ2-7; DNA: TGTGCCAGCAGTTTATTGACCGGGACAGTGACCTACGAGCAGTACTTC; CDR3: CASSLLTGTVTYEQYF
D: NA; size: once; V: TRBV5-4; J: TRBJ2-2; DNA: TGTGCCAGCAGGTTCGGCCCTCGGAGCACCGGGGAGCTGTTTTTT; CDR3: CASRFGPRSTGELFF
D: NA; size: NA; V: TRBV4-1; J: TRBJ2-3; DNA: TGCGCCAGCAGCCAACCCTGGAGGTGTTTT; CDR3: CASSQPWRCF
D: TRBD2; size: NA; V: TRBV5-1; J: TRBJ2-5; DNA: TGCGCCAGCAGCTTCCCACGACTAGCGGGGGGGATCCAAGAGACCCAGTACTTC; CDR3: CASSFPRLAGGIQETQYF
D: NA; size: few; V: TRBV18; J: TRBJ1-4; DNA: TGTGCCAGCTCACCTGTCCTCGGGGTAACTAATGAAAAACTGTTTTTT; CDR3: CASSPVLGVTNEKLFF
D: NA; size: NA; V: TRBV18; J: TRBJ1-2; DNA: TGTGCCAGCTCACCCACAGGTTTGGCAGTAACTAGCAACTATGGCTACACCTTC; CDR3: CASSPTGLAVTSNYGYTF